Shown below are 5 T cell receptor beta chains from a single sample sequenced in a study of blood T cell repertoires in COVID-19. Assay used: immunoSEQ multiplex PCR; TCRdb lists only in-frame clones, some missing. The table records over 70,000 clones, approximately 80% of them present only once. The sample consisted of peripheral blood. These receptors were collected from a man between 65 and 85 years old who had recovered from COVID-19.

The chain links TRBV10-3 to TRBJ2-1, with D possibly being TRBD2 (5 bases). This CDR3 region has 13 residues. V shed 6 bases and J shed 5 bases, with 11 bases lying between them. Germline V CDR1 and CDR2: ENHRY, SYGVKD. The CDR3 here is CAIRQAVNNEQFF. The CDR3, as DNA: TGTGCCATCAGACAAGCGGTAAACAATGAGCAGTTCTTC.

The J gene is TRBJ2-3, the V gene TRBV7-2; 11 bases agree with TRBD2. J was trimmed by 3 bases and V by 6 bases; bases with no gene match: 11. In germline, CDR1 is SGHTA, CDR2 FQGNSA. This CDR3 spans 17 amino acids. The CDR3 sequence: CASSNRLAGPKTDTQYF. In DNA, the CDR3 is TGTGCCAGCAGTAATAGACTAGCGGGACCTAAGACAGATACGCAGTATTTT.

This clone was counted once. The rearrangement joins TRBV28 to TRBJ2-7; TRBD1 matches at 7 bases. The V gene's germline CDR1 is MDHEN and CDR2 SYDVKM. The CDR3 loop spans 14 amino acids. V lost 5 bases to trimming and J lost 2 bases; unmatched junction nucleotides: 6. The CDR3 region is CASSPGQKPYEQYF. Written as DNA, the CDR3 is TGTGCCAGCAGTCCGGGACAGAAGCCCTACGAGCAGTACTTC.

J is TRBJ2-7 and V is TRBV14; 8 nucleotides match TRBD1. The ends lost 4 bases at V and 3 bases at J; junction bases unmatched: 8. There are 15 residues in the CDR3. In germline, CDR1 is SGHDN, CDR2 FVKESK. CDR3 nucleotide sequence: TGTGCCAGCAGCCGTCGGACAGGGTCCCTCTACGAGCAGTACTTC. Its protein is CASSRRTGSLYEQYF.

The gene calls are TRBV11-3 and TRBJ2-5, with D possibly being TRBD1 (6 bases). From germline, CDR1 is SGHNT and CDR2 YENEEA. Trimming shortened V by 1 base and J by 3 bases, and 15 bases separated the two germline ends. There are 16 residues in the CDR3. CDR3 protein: CASSLGWGQSKETQYF. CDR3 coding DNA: TGTGCCAGCAGCTTAGGATGGGGGCAGTCTAAAGAGACCCAGTACTTC.